The sequence of this TCR beta chain was determined in a study of T cell responses to AZD1222 COVID-19 vaccine. Profiling relied on immunoSEQ multiplex PCR, and the TCRdb table lists in-frame clones only, not all of them. The sample yields about 34,000 clones, more than 75% seen once. Germline-derived CDR1 and CDR2 are MNHEY and SVGAGI. This CDR3 has 13 amino acids. The ends lost 6 bases at V and 8 bases at J; junction bases unmatched: 8. Details on this clone: The target antigen is unknown.

Study results and caveats: Researchers report vaccine-associated CD4 TCRs spanning spike, with dominance at 160-218 and 743-854. Nearly half of unique spike-specific TCRs reportedly avoided B.1.351 and B.1.1.7 mutated regions. Without day 14 samples, only post-peak T cell repertoires were studied. It should be noted that donors were predominantly white British and more often female, and clonal diversity was possibly underestimated.

The sequence came from an adult who received the AZD1222 COVID-19 vaccine. Material: peripheral blood, obtained 28 days after the second AZD1222 dose. The rearrangement uses TRBV6-5 and TRBJ1-2, with 8 bases identical to TRBD1. The CDR3: CASRNRGGEGYTF. The CDR3 DNA sequence: TGTGCCAGCAGGAACAGGGGGGGAGAAGGCTACACCTTC.